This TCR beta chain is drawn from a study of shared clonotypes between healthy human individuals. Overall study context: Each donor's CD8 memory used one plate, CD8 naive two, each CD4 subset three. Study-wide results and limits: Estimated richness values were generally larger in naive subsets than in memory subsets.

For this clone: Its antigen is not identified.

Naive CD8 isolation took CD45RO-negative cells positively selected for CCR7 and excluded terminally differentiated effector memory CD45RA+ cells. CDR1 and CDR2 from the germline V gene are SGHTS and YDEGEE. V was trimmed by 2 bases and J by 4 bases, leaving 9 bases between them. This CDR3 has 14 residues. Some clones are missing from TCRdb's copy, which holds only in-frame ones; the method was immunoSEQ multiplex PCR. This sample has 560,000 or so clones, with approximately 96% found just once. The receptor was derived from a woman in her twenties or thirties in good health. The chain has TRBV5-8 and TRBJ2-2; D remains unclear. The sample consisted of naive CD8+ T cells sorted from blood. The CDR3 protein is CASSFNHFTGELFF. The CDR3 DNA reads TGTGCCAGCAGCTTTAACCACTTCACCGGGGAGCTGTTTTTT.